This record concerns one T cell receptor (beta chain) sequence. The germline V gene encodes CDR1 MDHEN and CDR2 SYDVKM. The CDR3 runs 14 residues. Trimming at V came to 6 bases and at J to 2 bases, leaving 4 bases not matched to a gene. This record belongs to a study of blood T cell repertoires in COVID-19. Study background: COVID-19 samples, acute and convalescent, were from the United States, Italy and Spain.

Clones were sequenced by immunoSEQ multiplex PCR, and TCRdb holds only the in-frame ones, with some missing. The repertoire has more than 110,000 clones, around 90% of them found once; the top ten carry 11%. V is TRBV28 and J is TRBJ1-2; TRBD1 agrees at 9 bases. Sequencing was done on a sample of peripheral blood. The clonotype was recovered from a woman aged 80 or over with acute or convalescent COVID-19. The CDR3 sequence is CASRTGGSNYGYTF. CDR3 sequence (DNA): TGTGCCAGCAGAACAGGGGGCTCCAACTATGGCTACACCTTC.